The rows below give T cell receptor beta chains drawn from one sample of a study of blood T cells in healthy people across ages. TCRdb passed the 5' RACE reads through MiXCR, listing each CDR3 protein once. The sample includes about 1.7 million distinct CDR3 sequences, 25% to 30% of them seen just once. The sequenced sample consisted of blood. These receptors were obtained from a woman younger than 45 in good health. Both conserved end residues are part of each CDR3. The D gene is left open where the match is weak. Where a row states a size, it is once, few, many or the class of an expanded clone; other rows omit it.

V: TRBV7-3
size: many
length: 17
D: TRBD2
J: TRBJ2-1
DNA: TGTGCCAGCAGCTTATCTGGGACTAGCGGAGTCGACAATGAGCAGTTCTTC
CDR3: CASSLSGTSGVDNEQFF

V: TRBV7-2
size: once
length: 12
D: NA
J: TRBJ1-5
DNA: TGTGCCAGCAGCTCGGAGGATCCGCCCCAGCATTTT
CDR3: CASSSEDPPQHF

V: TRBV14
size: many
length: 13
D: NA
J: TRBJ2-5
DNA: TGTGCCAGCAGCCAAGGACTGGTAGAGACCCAGTACTTC
CDR3: CASSQGLVETQYF

V: TRBV20-1
size: few
length: 12
D: NA
J: TRBJ2-5
DNA: TGCAGTGCGGGAACTAGGACAGAGACCCAGTACTTC
CDR3: CSAGTRTETQYF

V: TRBV18
size: few
length: 14
D: NA
J: TRBJ2-7
DNA: TGTGCCAGCTCACCAAGTGAGGACAACTTGGCGCAGTACTTC
CDR3: CASSPSEDNLAQYF

V: TRBV12-3/TRBV12-4
size: few
length: 14
D: NA
J: TRBJ1-1
DNA: TGTGCCAGCAAAAGGGGACCGAGGGCGCCTGAAGCTTTCTTT
CDR3: CASKRGPRAPEAFF

V: TRBV7-2
size: many
length: 13
D: TRBD2
J: TRBJ2-5
DNA: TGTGCCACAGAGCGGGAGGGCGGCGAGACCCAGTACTTC
CDR3: CATEREGGETQYF

V: TRBV6-6
size: many
length: 15
D: TRBD1
J: TRBJ2-1
DNA: TGTGCCAGCAGTGACCGGGACAGGGGATACAATGAGCAGTTCTTC
CDR3: CASSDRDRGYNEQFF

V: TRBV29-1
size: NA
length: 13
D: NA
J: TRBJ2-4
DNA: TGCAGCGTCATAACCGGGGAGGAAAACATTCAGTACTTC
CDR3: CSVITGEENIQYF

V: TRBV6-2/TRBV6-3
size: NA
length: 15
D: NA
J: TRBJ2-1
DNA: TGTGCCACCGCGCCTCTGCTCGGGCTCGACAATGAGCAGTTCTTC
CDR3: CATAPLLGLDNEQFF

V: TRBV10-3
size: NA
length: 12
D: NA
J: TRBJ1-6
DNA: TGTGCCATCACCGACAGCGATTCACCCCTCCACTTT
CDR3: CAITDSDSPLHF

V: TRBV7-9
size: NA
length: 14
D: NA
J: TRBJ2-1
DNA: TGTGCCAGCAGTCCCTTATTAGAATGGGGTGAGCAGTTCTTC
CDR3: CASSPLLEWGEQFF

V: TRBV20-1
size: NA
length: 18
D: NA
J: TRBJ2-3
DNA: TGCAGTGCTCCCTCTACCGTTCGGGCGGGGTGTAGGACAGATACGCAGTATTTT
CDR3: CSAPSTVRAGCRTDTQYF

V: TRBV6-1
size: NA
length: 14
D: NA
J: TRBJ2-7
DNA: TGTGCCAGCTTCGGGAGACACCGCTCCTACGAGCAGTACTTC
CDR3: CASFGRHRSYEQYF

V: TRBV6-1
size: few
length: 13
D: NA
J: TRBJ2-5
DNA: TGTGCCAGCAGTGACGCGGGGTTGGAGACCCAGTACTTC
CDR3: CASSDAGLETQYF

V: TRBV5-1
size: few
length: 14
D: NA
J: TRBJ1-1
DNA: TGCGCCAGCAATACCGACGACAGGAACACTGAAGCTTTCTTT
CDR3: CASNTDDRNTEAFF

V: TRBV12-5
size: NA
length: 12
D: NA
J: TRBJ2-5
DNA: TGTGCTAGTGGACCGTCAAGGGTGACCCAGTACTTC
CDR3: CASGPSRVTQYF

V: TRBV19
size: NA
length: 17
D: TRBD1
J: TRBJ1-2
DNA: TGTGCCAGTAGTCCCGGGACAGGGGCACCCACGACCTATGGCTACACCTTC
CDR3: CASSPGTGAPTTYGYTF

V: TRBV5-1
size: few
length: 13
D: TRBD1
J: TRBJ1-6
DNA: TGCGCCAGCAGCAAGGACAGGGTATCGCCCCTCCACTTT
CDR3: CASSKDRVSPLHF

V: TRBV7-2
size: few
length: 13
D: NA
J: TRBJ2-5
DNA: TGTGCCAGCAGCGCACGGGTACAAGAGACCCAGTACTTC
CDR3: CASSARVQETQYF

V: TRBV7-3
size: NA
length: 14
D: NA
J: TRBJ2-4
DNA: TGTGCCAGCAGCTTAACGCGGACTATCAATGAGCAGTACTTC
CDR3: CASSLTRTINEQYF

V: TRBV5-1
size: NA
length: 15
D: TRBD2
J: TRBJ2-1
DNA: TGCGCCAGCAGTACCGGGCGGGAGGCCGCTAATGAGCAGTTCTTC
CDR3: CASSTGREAANEQFF